What follows are 25 T cell receptor beta chains derived from one specimen sequenced in a study of cytomegalovirus exposure and HLA in healthy donors. Measured with immunoSEQ multiplex PCR; TCRdb has only the in-frame clones, and not every one. The sample yields some 240,000 clones, approximately 86% seen once. The specimen was PBMCs. The receptors here all came from a woman in her 30s in good health and CMV-seropositive.

The V and J genes are TRBV10-3 and TRBJ1-3; D ambiguous. The CDR3 loop spans 13 amino acids. The germline gives CDR1 ENHRY, CDR2 SYGVKD. V lost 10 bases and J lost 2, with 12 bases in between. CDR3 bases: TGTGCCAGCGGAGGCCTGGCTGGAAACACCATATATTTT. It is translated as CASGGLAGNTIYF.

A note on this clone: Within the sample, other DNA sequences also encode this same CDR3. This chain joins TRBV2 and TRBJ2-3; D may be TRBD1 (7 bases). Germline CDR1 is SNHLY and CDR2 is FYNNEI. The CDR3 is 15 amino acids. V was cut by 4 bases and J by 3 bases, with 14 bases left in between. The CDR3 sequence is CASSGEAGGTDTQYF. The CDR3 nucleotides are TGTGCCAGCAGTGGGGAGGCAGGGGGGACAGATACGCAGTATTTT.

As for this clone: Different DNA sequences within this sample yield the same CDR3. The rearrangement links TRBV7-9 to TRBJ1-2; D possibly corresponds to TRBD1 (5 bases). Germline lookup yields CDR1 SEHNR and CDR2 FQNEAQ (reference sequence). Deletions cut 1 base from V and 3 bases from J, with 9 bases between. The CDR3 totals 14 residues. The CDR3 coding sequence is TGTGCCAGCAGCTTAGTCGGGGGAGACTATGGCTACACCTTC. Amino acids: CASSLVGGDYGYTF.

J is TRBJ1-2 and V is TRBV14, with 7 bases fitting TRBD1. The germline gives CDR1 SGHDN, CDR2 FVKESK. This CDR3 contains 15 residues. V lost 4 bases and J lost 3; bases outside the gene matches: 8. CDR3 protein: CASSRGVGQDYGYTF. In DNA, the CDR3 is TGTGCCAGCAGCCGGGGGGTCGGACAGGACTATGGCTACACCTTC.

The V and J genes are TRBV5-1 and TRBJ1-1; no clear D gene. The CDR3 is made up of 15 amino acids. CDR1 is SGHRS, CDR2 YFSETQ, per germline. Trimming took 4 bases from V and 5 from J, leaving 18 bases between them. The CDR3 DNA follows: TGCGCCAGCAGCCCCCCTGTTCCAGAGGCAACTGAAGCTTTCTTT. Translating gives CASSPPVPEATEAFF.

Turning to this clone: The same CDR3 can be traced to other DNA sequences in this sample. The chain links TRBV30 to TRBJ2-7; 8 bases line up with TRBD1. The germline V gene encodes CDR1 GTSNPN and CDR2 SVGIG (reference sequence). V dropped 0 bases and J dropped 0; count of bases not matched to a gene: 1. The length of the CDR3 is 14 residues. CDR3 sequence reads: CAWSVGQGSYEQYF. The CDR3 DNA is TGTGCCTGGAGTGTAGGACAGGGCTCCTACGAGCAGTACTTC.

This sequence joins TRBV5-1 and TRBJ1-4; 9 bases are shared with TRBD1. The CDR3 consists of 13 residues. The germline V gene has CDR1 SGHRS and CDR2 YFSETQ. The ends lost 4 bases at V and 7 bases at J; junction bases unmatched: 2. CDR3 sequence (DNA): TGCGCCAGCAGCACAGGGGGCAGTGAAAAACTGTTTTTT. It encodes CASSTGGSEKLFF. Full variable domain (missing parts from reference TRBV5-1 and TRBJ1-4): KAGVTQTPRYLIKTRGQQVTLSCSPISGHRSVSWYQQTPGQGLQFLFEYFSETQRNKGNFPGRFSGRQFSNSRSEMNVSTLELGDSALYLCASSTGGSEKLFFGSGTQLSVL.

The chain is built from TRBV18 and TRBJ1-3; 12 bases map to TRBD1. The junction had 2 bases not matched to a gene; V was cut back by 0 bases and J by 2 bases. CDR1 and CDR2 (germline): KGHSH, LQKENI. CDR3 length equals 17 residues. The CDR3 here is CASSPPGTGGAGNTIYF. The CDR3 region has the DNA TGTGCCAGCTCACCACCTGGGACAGGGGGCGCTGGAAACACCATATATTTT.

The rearrangement links TRBV7-9 to TRBJ1-5; tentatively, D is TRBD1 (5 bases). Trimming removed 4 bases from V and 0 bases from J, with 13 bases in between. Germline CDR1 and CDR2: SEHNR and FQNEAQ (reference sequence). CDR3 length: 16 residues. CDR3 in DNA: TGTGCCAGCAGCTCACAGACAGCAAATAGCAATCAGCCCCAGCATTTT. Translating gives CASSSQTANSNQPQHF.

In DNA, the CDR3 is TGTGCCAGCAGCTTAGCACCGACAGTGCCAACTGAAGCTTTCTTT. Its translation: CASSLAPTVPTEAFF. The chain employs TRBV7-2 and TRBJ1-1; a possible D gene is TRBD1 (5 bases). This CDR3 is 15 amino acids long. V was cut by 0 bases and J by 5 bases, with 13 bases left in between. Germline assignment: CDR1 SGHTA and CDR2 FQGNSA.

J is TRBJ2-1 and V is TRBV12-5; 10 positions match TRBD2. CDR1 is LGHNT and CDR2 is FRNRAP in the germline V gene. With 7 bases clipped from V and 1 base from J, the junction kept 10 bases outside the gene matches. The CDR3 is 17 amino acids. The CDR3 DNA reads TGTGCTAGTGCTGGGACTAGCGTCTTGGATTCCTACAATGAGCAGTTCTTC. Its protein product is CASAGTSVLDSYNEQFF.

This rearrangement joins TRBV29-1 to TRBJ2-3; the match to TRBD1 covers 7 bases. Germline lookup yields CDR1 SQVTM and CDR2 ANQGSEA. This CDR3 spans 13 amino acids. J was trimmed by 6 bases and V by 3 bases; bases with no gene match: 6. The CDR3 sequence is CSVDTGAADTQYF. The CDR3 DNA follows: TGCAGCGTTGACACAGGGGCAGCCGATACGCAGTATTTT.

This clone was observed once. J is TRBJ2-3 and V is TRBV18; the D gene is possibly TRBD2 (5 bases). The germline CDR1 and CDR2 sequences are KGHSH and LQKENI. The CDR3 is made up of 16 amino acids. V shed 3 bases and J shed 3 bases, with 16 bases lying between them. CDR3 DNA: TGTGCCAGCTCACCGCTCAGCAGGACTCAGACAGATACGCAGTATTTT. It encodes CASSPLSRTQTDTQYF.

The chain links TRBV12-5 to TRBJ1-2; D may be TRBD1 (5 bases). Trimming shortened V by 3 bases and J by 8 bases, and 19 bases separated the two germline ends. Per the germline V gene, CDR1 is LGHNT and CDR2 is FRNRAP. This CDR3 is 15 amino acids long. The CDR3 region is CASGFTDSPRMGYTF. The CDR3 DNA reads as TGTGCTAGTGGTTTCACCGACAGTCCCAGGATGGGCTACACCTTC. Using reference TRBV12-5 and TRBJ1-2 for the parts outside the CDR3, the full variable domain is DARVTQTPRHKVTEMGQEVTMRCQPILGHNTVFWYRQTMMQGLELLAYFRNRAPLDDSGMPKDRFSAEMPDATLATLKIQPSEPRDSAVYFCASGFTDSPRMGYTFGSGTRLTVV.

In its sample, this clone was seen once. The V and J genes are TRBV5-1 and TRBJ1-5; D gene ambiguous. Germline CDR1 is SGHRS and CDR2 is YFSETQ. V was trimmed by 2 bases and J by 4 bases, leaving 10 bases between them. CDR3 size: 14 residues. The CDR3 DNA reads as TGCGCCAGCAGCTTCGAGGCCTTAAATCAGCCCCAGCATTTT. Amino acids: CASSFEALNQPQHF.

The gene calls are TRBV30 and TRBJ1-1; D remains ambiguous. This CDR3 comprises 11 residues. Germline CDR1 is GTSNPN and CDR2 is SVGIG (reference sequence). Trimming took 6 bases from V and 5 from J, leaving 10 bases between them. DNA for the CDR3: TGTGCCTGCCAGGAGGGAACTGAAGCTTTCTTT. Translating it yields CACQEGTEAFF.

The V gene is TRBV7-9, the J gene TRBJ2-5; 12 bases match TRBD1. Germline values: CDR1 SEHNR, CDR2 FQNEAQ (reference sequence). Germline trimming cut 8 bases from V and 9 bases from J; bases unmatched to any gene: 13. This CDR3 region has 15 residues. The CDR3: CASPTEGQGAVAQYF. CDR3 DNA: TGTGCCAGCCCGACCGAGGGACAGGGGGCTGTGGCCCAGTACTTC.

The chain uses TRBV27 and TRBJ2-7; D perhaps matches TRBD1 (5 bases). Per germline, CDR1 MNHEY and CDR2 SMNVEV (reference sequence). Trimming stripped 9 bases from V and 0 bases from J, with 9 bases between. This CDR3 spans 12 amino acids. CDR3 protein: CARQESSYEQYF. DNA of the CDR3: TGTGCCAGACAGGAGAGCTCCTACGAGCAGTACTTC.

The chain couples TRBV29-1 to TRBJ2-1; 10 nucleotides match TRBD1. Trimming cost V 4 bases and J 2 bases; bases outside gene matches: 2. In germline, CDR1 is SQVTM, CDR2 ANQGSEA. This CDR3 has 14 amino acids. CDR3 amino acids: CSVGGQGPYNEQFF. The CDR3 bases are TGCAGCGTTGGGGGACAGGGGCCCTACAATGAGCAGTTCTTC.

This chain connects TRBV25-1 to TRBJ2-2, with D perhaps TRBD2 (5 bases). This CDR3 has 17 amino acids. V was pared by 0 bases and J by 4 bases, with 15 bases between. The V gene's germline CDR1 is MGHDK and CDR2 SYGVNS. CDR3 coding DNA: TGTGCCAGCAGTGAATATTTTCAGGTCGAGGGCACCGGGGAGCTGTTTTTT. It translates to CASSEYFQVEGTGELFF.

This clone was seen once. The chain carries TRBV19 and TRBJ1-5, with D possibly TRBD1 on 5 matching bases. V lost 9 bases and J 0 bases, leaving 9 bases between the germline ends. CDR3 length: 13 amino acids. Germline V CDR1 and CDR2: LNHDA, SQIVND (reference sequence). For the CDR3, the DNA is TGTGCCAGCGGGGGGGTTAGCAATCAGCCCCAGCATTTT. This sequence encodes CASGGVSNQPQHF.

The rearrangement joins TRBV27 to TRBJ2-7, with 10 bases fitting TRBD1. Trimming at V came to 3 bases and at J to 6 bases, leaving 5 bases not matched to a gene. Germline V lookup: CDR1 MNHEY, CDR2 SMNVEV (reference sequence). This CDR3 spans 14 amino acids. DNA for the CDR3: TGTGCCAGCAGTTTTCGTGGGACAGGGGTCGAGCAGTACTTC. Translated, it gives CASSFRGTGVEQYF.

The chain carries TRBV2 and TRBJ2-5; 14 nucleotides align to TRBD2. The CDR3 spans 15 residues. After removal of 9 bases from V and 1 base from J, the junction contained 4 bases not matched to a gene. CDR1 is SNHLY, CDR2 FYNNEI, per germline. Written as DNA, the CDR3 is TGTGCCAGGGGACTAGCGGGAGTACCCCAAGAGACCCAGTACTTC. It codes for CARGLAGVPQETQYF.

This chain uses TRBV11-3 with TRBJ1-2; D is unresolved. CDR1 is SGHNT and CDR2 is YENEEA in the germline V gene. V was cut by 3 bases and J by 4 bases, with 6 bases left in between. The CDR3 is 12 residues long. The CDR3 nucleotides read TGTGCCAGCAGCTTTGGAGCCTATGGCTACACCTTC. This encodes CASSFGAYGYTF.

This rearrangement joins TRBV10-2 to TRBJ2-7, with D tentatively TRBD2 (6 bases). This CDR3 is built from 15 residues. CDR1 and CDR2 (germline): WSHSY, SAAADI. The V end was cut by 0 bases, the J end by 2 bases, with 11 bases between. The CDR3 DNA sequence: TGCGCCAGCAGTGAGTCGGGTAGCGGCACCTACGAGCAGTACTTC. This gives the protein CASSESGSGTYEQYF.